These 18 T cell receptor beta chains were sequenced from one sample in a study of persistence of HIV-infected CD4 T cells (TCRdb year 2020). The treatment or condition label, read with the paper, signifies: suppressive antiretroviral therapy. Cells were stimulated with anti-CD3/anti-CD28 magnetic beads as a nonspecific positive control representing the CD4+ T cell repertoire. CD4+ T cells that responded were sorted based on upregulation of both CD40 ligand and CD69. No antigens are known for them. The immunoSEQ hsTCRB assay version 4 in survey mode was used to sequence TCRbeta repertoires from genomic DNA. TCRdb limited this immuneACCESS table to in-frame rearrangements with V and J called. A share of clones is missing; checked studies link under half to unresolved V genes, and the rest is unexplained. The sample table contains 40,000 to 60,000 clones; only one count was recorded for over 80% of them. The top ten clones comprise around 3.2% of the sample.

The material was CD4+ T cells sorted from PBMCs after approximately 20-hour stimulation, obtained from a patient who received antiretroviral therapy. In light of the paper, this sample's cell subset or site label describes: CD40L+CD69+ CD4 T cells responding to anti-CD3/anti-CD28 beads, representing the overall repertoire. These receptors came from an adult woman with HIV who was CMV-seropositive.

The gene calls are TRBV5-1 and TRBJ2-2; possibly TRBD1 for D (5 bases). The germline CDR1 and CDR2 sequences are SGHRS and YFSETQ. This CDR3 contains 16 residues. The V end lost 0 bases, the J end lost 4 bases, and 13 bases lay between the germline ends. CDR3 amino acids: CASSLARRASTGELFF. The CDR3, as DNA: TGCGCCAGCAGCTTGGCGCGCAGGGCGAGCACCGGGGAGCTGTTTTTT.

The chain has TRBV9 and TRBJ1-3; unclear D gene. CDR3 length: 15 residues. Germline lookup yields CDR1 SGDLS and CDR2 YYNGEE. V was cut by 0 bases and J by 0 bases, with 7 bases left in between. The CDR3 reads CASSVDGTSGNTIYF. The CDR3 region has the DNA TGTGCCAGCAGCGTAGACGGCACCTCTGGAAACACCATATATTTT.

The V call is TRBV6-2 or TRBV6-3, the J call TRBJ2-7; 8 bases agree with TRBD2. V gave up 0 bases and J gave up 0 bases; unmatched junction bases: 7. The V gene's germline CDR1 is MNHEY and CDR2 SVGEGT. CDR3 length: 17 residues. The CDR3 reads CASSYSSSGGSSYEQYF. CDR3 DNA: TGTGCCAGCAGTTACTCGAGCAGCGGGGGATCCTCCTACGAGCAGTACTTC.

The CDR3 spells CASSESGTGGMAFF. CDR3 in DNA: TGTGCCAGCAGTGAATCGGGGACAGGGGGTATGGCTTTCTTT. The chain combines TRBV2 with TRBJ1-1, with 11 positions matching TRBD1. Germline V gives CDR1 SNHLY, CDR2 FYNNEI. V shed 2 bases and J 11 bases; nucleotides not matched to a gene: 7. CDR3 length: 14 residues.

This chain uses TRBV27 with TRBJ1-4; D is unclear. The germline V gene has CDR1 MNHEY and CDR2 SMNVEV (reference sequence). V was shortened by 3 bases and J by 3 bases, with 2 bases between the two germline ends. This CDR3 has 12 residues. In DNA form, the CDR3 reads TGTGCCAGCAGTTTCCCTAATGAAAAACTGTTTTTT. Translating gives CASSFPNEKLFF. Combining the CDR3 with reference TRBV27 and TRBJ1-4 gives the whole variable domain EAQVTQNPRYLITVTGKKLTVTCSQNMNHEYMSWYRQDPGLGLRQIYYSMNVEVTDKGDVPEGYKVSRKEKRNFPLILESPSPNQTSLYFCASSFPNEKLFFGSGTQLSVL.

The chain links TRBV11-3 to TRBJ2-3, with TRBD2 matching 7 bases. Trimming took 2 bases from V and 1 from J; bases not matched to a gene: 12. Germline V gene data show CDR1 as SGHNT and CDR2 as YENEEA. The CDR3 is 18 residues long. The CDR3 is CASSLRRGVNIGTDTQYF. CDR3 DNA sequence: TGTGCCAGCAGCTTACGTCGGGGGGTCAATATCGGCACAGATACGCAGTATTTT.

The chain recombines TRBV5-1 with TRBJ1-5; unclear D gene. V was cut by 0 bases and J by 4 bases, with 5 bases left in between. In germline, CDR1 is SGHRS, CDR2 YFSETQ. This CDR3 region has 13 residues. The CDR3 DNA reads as TGCGCCAGCAGCTTGGGCGAGAATCAGCCCCAGCATTTT. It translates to CASSLGENQPQHF.

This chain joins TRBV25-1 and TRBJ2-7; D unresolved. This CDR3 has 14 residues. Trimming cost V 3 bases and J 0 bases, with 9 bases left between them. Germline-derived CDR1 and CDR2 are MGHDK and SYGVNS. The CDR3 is CASSDTHGSYEQYF. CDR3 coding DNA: TGTGCCAGCAGTGATACCCACGGCTCCTACGAGCAGTACTTC.

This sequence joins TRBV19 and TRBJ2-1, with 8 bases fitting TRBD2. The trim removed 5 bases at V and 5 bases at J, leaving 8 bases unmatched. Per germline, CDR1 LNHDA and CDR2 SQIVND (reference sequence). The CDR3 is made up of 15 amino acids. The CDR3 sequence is CASSGAGGLNNEQFF. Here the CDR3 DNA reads TGTGCCAGTAGTGGGGCGGGGGGACTTAACAATGAGCAGTTCTTC.

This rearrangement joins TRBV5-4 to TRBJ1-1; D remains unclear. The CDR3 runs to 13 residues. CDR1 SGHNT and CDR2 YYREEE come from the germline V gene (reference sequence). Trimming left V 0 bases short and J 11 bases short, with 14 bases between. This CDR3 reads CASSLEGGADAFF. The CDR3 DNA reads TGTGCCAGCAGCTTGGAGGGAGGAGCGGACGCTTTCTTT.

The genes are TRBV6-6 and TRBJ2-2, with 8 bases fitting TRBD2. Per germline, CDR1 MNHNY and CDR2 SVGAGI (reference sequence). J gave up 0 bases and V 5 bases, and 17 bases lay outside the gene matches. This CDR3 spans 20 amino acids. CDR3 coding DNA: TGTGCCAGCAGTCGTGAGCGCATTAGTCAGCGGGGGCCGAACACCGGGGAGCTGTTTTTT. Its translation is CASSRERISQRGPNTGELFF.

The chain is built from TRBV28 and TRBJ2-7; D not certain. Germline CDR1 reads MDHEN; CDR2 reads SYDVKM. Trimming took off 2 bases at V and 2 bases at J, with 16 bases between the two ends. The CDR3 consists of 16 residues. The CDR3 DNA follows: TGTGCCAGCAGTTTACAGCTGGCGACTCTTACCTACGAGCAGTACTTC. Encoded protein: CASSLQLATLTYEQYF.

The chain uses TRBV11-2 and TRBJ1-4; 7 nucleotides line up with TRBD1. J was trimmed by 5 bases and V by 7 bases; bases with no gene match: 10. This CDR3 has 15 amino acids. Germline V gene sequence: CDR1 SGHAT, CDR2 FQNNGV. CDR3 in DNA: TGTGCCAGCACCAAAGGACAGGCGGGAAATGAAAAACTGTTTTTT. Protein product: CASTKGQAGNEKLFF. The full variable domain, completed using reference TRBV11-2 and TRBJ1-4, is EAGVAQSPRYKIIEKRQSVAFWCNPISGHATLYWYQQILGQGPKLLIQFQNNGVVDDSQLPKDRFSAERLKGVDSTLKIQPAKLEDSAVYLCASTKGQAGNEKLFFGSGTQLSVL.

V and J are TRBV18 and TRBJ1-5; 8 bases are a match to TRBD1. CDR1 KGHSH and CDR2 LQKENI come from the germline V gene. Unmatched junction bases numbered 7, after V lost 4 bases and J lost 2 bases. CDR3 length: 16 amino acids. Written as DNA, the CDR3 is TGTGCCAGCTCACAACTCCAGGGACAGGGCAATCAGCCCCAGCATTTT. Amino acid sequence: CASSQLQGQGNQPQHF.

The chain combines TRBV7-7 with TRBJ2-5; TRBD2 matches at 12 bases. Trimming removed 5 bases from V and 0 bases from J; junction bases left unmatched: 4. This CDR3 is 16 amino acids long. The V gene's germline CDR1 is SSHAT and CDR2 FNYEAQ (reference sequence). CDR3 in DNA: TGTGCCAGCAGCCCCGGACTAGCGGGACACCAAGAGACCCAGTACTTC. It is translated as CASSPGLAGHQETQYF. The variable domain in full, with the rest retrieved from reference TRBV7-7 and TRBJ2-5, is GAGVSQSPRYKVTKRGQDVTLRCDPISSHATLYWYQQALGQGPEFLTYFNYEAQPDKSGLPSDRFSAERPEGSISTLTIQRTEQRDSAMYRCASSPGLAGHQETQYFGPGTRLLVL.

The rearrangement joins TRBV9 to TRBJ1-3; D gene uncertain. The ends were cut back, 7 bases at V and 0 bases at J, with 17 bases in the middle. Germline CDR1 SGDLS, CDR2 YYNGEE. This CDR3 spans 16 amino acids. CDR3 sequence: CASGSSREISGNTIYF. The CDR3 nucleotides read TGTGCCAGCGGATCCTCTAGAGAGATCTCTGGAAACACCATATATTTT.

CDR3 sequence (DNA): TGCGCCAGCAGCCAAGATTACAGGGCGGGGGATGGGGAAAAACTGTTTTTT. Translated: CASSQDYRAGDGEKLFF. The V and J genes are TRBV4-3 and TRBJ1-4; D is perhaps TRBD1 (6 bases). CDR3 length: 17 residues. From germline, CDR1 is LGHNA and CDR2 YSLEER. V was trimmed by 0 bases and J by 8 bases, leaving 19 bases between them.

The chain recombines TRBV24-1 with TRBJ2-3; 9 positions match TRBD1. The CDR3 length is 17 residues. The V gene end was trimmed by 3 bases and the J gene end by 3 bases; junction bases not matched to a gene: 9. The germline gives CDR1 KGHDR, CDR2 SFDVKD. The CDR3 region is CATSDPPGTGSTDTQYF. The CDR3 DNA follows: TGTGCCACCAGTGATCCACCCGGGACAGGGAGTACAGATACGCAGTATTTT.